One and the same sample provided the 2 T cell receptor beta chains below, sequenced in a study of cytomegalovirus exposure and HLA in healthy donors. PCR was performed using 60 Vbeta and 13 Jbeta primers. Sequencing used immunoSEQ multiplex PCR; TCRdb keeps in-frame clones, though not all of them. The table has roughly 130,000 clones, roughly 84% seen once. Sequencing was done on a sample of PBMCs. These TCRs come from a woman aged 18-29 years in good health and CMV-seropositive.

This clone was observed once. This chain uses TRBV11-2 with TRBJ1-4, with 9 bases fitting TRBD1. The CDR3 runs to 14 residues. V gave up 5 bases and J gave up 8 bases; unmatched junction bases: 6. Looked up from germline, CDR1 is SGHAT and CDR2 is FQNNGV. CDR3 residues: CASSLGQGVEKLFF. The DNA of the CDR3 is TGTGCCAGCAGCCTGGGACAGGGTGTGGAAAAACTGTTTTTT.

The chain recombines TRBV19 with TRBJ1-6, with a possible D match to TRBD1 (5 bases). The CDR3 is 15 amino acids. V was clipped by 4 bases and J by 3 bases, with 10 bases between them. Looked up from germline, CDR1 is LNHDA and CDR2 is SQIVND (reference sequence). CDR3 region: CASSTGQFYNSPLHF. CDR3 bases: TGTGCCAGTAGTACCGGACAATTCTATAATTCACCCCTCCACTTT.